These 28 T cell receptor beta chains were all obtained from the same sample, sequenced in a study of PD-1 blockade in classical Hodgkin lymphoma. Profiling relied on immunoSEQ multiplex PCR, and the TCRdb table lists in-frame clones only, not all of them. The table lists under 15,000 clones, around 82% of them singletons. Patients all relapsed after autologous stem cell transplantation, and there was variation in brentuximab vedotin exposure. The starting material was peripheral blood mononuclear cells (PBMCs), obtained at baseline. The receptors derive from a human donor with classical Hodgkin lymphoma.

The V and J genes are TRBV18 and TRBJ1-4; 7 bases map to TRBD1. V shed 3 bases, J shed 3 bases, and the junction held 1 base outside the gene matches. This CDR3 is 14 amino acids long. CDR1 is KGHSH and CDR2 is LQKENI in the germline V gene. The CDR3 region is CASSPTGSNEKLFF. CDR3 in DNA: TGTGCCAGCTCACCGACAGGGTCTAATGAAAAACTGTTTTTT.

The chain combines TRBV27 with TRBJ1-2, with a possible D match to TRBD1 (5 bases). CDR1 and CDR2 from the germline V gene are MNHEY and SMNVEV (reference sequence). The V gene lost 6 bases and the J gene lost 4 bases, with 15 bases spanning the gap. The CDR3 contains 14 residues. DNA for the CDR3: TGTGCCAGCAGATTCGTGGGGGAGGCCTATGGCTACACCTTC. Its translation: CASRFVGEAYGYTF.

The gene calls are TRBV2 and TRBJ2-4; D gene unclear. Germline loops: CDR1 SNHLY, CDR2 FYNNEI. CDR3 length: 14 amino acids. Deletions cut 8 bases from V and 1 base from J, with 12 bases between. The CDR3 here is CASFLGEAKNIQYF. The CDR3 region has the DNA TGTGCCAGCTTCCTAGGTGAGGCCAAAAACATTCAGTACTTC.

The chain joins TRBV7-2 to TRBJ2-3; possibly TRBD2 for D (5 bases). The CDR3 covers 15 residues. V was trimmed by 8 bases and J by 3 bases, leaving 18 bases between them. Germline V gene data show CDR1 as SGHTA and CDR2 as FQGNSA. The CDR3 protein is CASVPWRSRTDTQYF. In DNA form, the CDR3 reads TGTGCCAGCGTCCCTTGGAGGAGTAGGACAGATACGCAGTATTTT. Full variable domain (outside the CDR3, taken from reference TRBV7-2 and TRBJ2-3): GAGVSQSPSNKVTEKGKDVELRCDPISGHTALYWYRQSLGQGLEFLIYFQGNSAPDKSGLPSDRFSAERTGGSVSTLTIQRTQQEDSAVYLCASVPWRSRTDTQYFGPGTRLTVL.

This chain connects TRBV14 to TRBJ1-1; D call uncertain. The CDR3 sequence is 15 residues long. V was pared by 1 base and J by 3 bases, with 12 bases between. Germline loops: CDR1 SGHDN, CDR2 FVKESK. CDR3 residues: CASSQVERAYTEAFF. The CDR3 nucleotides are TGTGCCAGCAGCCAAGTAGAGAGGGCGTACACTGAAGCTTTCTTT.

The genes are TRBV6-6 and TRBJ1-6; no firm D call. Trimming removed 8 bases from V and 7 bases from J, with 15 bases in between. The CDR3 length is 14 residues. Looked up from germline, CDR1 is MNHNY and CDR2 is SVGAGI (reference sequence). CDR3 nucleotides: TGTGCCAGCCGGGTCCCGGGAGGCAATTCACCCCTCCACTTT. It is translated as CASRVPGGNSPLHF.

This clone is medium-sized by share. This chain joins TRBV7-2 and TRBJ1-1, with 7 bases identical to TRBD1. Germline lookup yields CDR1 SGHTA and CDR2 FQGNSA. Unmatched junction bases numbered 4, after V lost 7 bases and J lost 8 bases. There are 11 residues in the CDR3. The CDR3 region is CASTPQGEAFF. The DNA for the CDR3 is TGTGCCAGCACCCCACAGGGGGAAGCTTTCTTT.

The rearrangement links TRBV19 to TRBJ2-7, with D perhaps TRBD1 (7 bases). V was pared by 1 base and J by 2 bases, with 12 bases between. The CDR3 has 15 residues. The germline gives CDR1 LNHDA, CDR2 SQIVND (reference sequence). In nucleotides, the CDR3 is TGTGCCAGTAGTATAGGGGCAGGGGGGCCCTACGAGCAGTACTTC. Protein product: CASSIGAGGPYEQYF.

The chain combines TRBV7-2 with TRBJ1-1; D might be TRBD1 (6 bases). Germline assignment: CDR1 SGHTA and CDR2 FQGNSA. This CDR3 contains 15 residues. Trimming removed 2 bases from V and 3 bases from J, with 13 bases in between. CDR3 bases: TGTGCCAGCAGCTTATGGGGGCGCGAGGACACTGAAGCTTTCTTT. Residues: CASSLWGREDTEAFF.

This chain joins TRBV18 and TRBJ1-5; TRBD1 is a possible D gene (6 bases). Trimming took 2 bases from V and 11 from J, leaving 16 bases between them. The germline V gene encodes CDR1 KGHSH and CDR2 LQKENI. This CDR3 is built from 14 residues. CDR3 in DNA: TGTGCCAGCTCACCAAACGGGGGGCTGAAGTCCCAGCATTTT. This sequence encodes CASSPNGGLKSQHF.

The CDR3 protein is CASSLRAAGELYGYTF. The CDR3 nucleotides are TGTGCCAGCAGCTTGAGGGCGGCAGGGGAGCTCTATGGCTACACCTTC. The chain is built from TRBV5-5 and TRBJ1-2; D possibly corresponds to TRBD1 (6 bases). This CDR3 is built from 16 residues. Per the germline V gene, CDR1 is SGHKS and CDR2 is YYEKEE (reference sequence). V shed 1 base and J shed 4 bases, with 17 bases lying between them.

The chain joins TRBV4-1 to TRBJ2-2; unclear D gene. The CDR3 runs 14 residues. V was cut by 3 bases and J by 2 bases, with 7 bases left in between. CDR1 is MGHRA and CDR2 is YSYEKL in the germline V gene. The CDR3 region has the DNA TGCGCCAGCAGCCAGGAACCTAACACCGGGGAGCTGTTTTTT. This sequence encodes CASSQEPNTGELFF.

This clone was detected only once. V and J are TRBV28 and TRBJ1-6; D ambiguous. The V gene lost 4 bases and the J gene lost 8 bases, with 9 bases spanning the gap. CDR1 MDHEN and CDR2 SYDVKM come from the germline V gene. This CDR3 contains 13 residues. Written as DNA, the CDR3 is TGTGCCAGCAGTTGGACGGCGGATTCACCCCTCCACTTT. Residues: CASSWTADSPLHF. Full variable domain (outside the CDR3, taken from reference TRBV28 and TRBJ1-6): DVKVTQSSRYLVKRTGEKVFLECVQDMDHENMFWYRQDPGLGLRLIYFSYDVKMKEKGDIPEGYSVSREKKERFSLILESASTNQTSMYLCASSWTADSPLHFGNGTRLTVT.

This clone appeared a single time. DNA for the CDR3: TGTGCCAGTAAGCGAAACACTGAAGCTTTCTTT. The encoded protein is CASKRNTEAFF. The rearrangement joins TRBV19 to TRBJ1-1; D is unclear. V shed 7 bases and J shed 2 bases, with 5 bases lying between them. CDR1 and CDR2 (germline): LNHDA, SQIVND (reference sequence). This CDR3 comprises 11 residues. Based on the CDR3 plus reference TRBV19 and TRBJ1-1, the full variable domain is DGGITQSPKYLFRKEGQNVTLSCEQNLNHDAMYWYRQDPGQGLRLIYYSQIVNDFQKGDIAEGYSVSREKKESFPLTVTSAQKNPTAFYLCASKRNTEAFFGQGTRLTVV.

V and J are TRBV9 and TRBJ1-1, with 9 bases aligning to TRBD1. Germline assignment: CDR1 SGDLS and CDR2 YYNGEE. The CDR3 loop spans 15 amino acids. With V trimmed by 0 bases and J by 3 bases, 3 bases remained unmatched. CDR3 DNA sequence: TGTGCCAGCAGCGTAGGGACAGGGGACTACACTGAAGCTTTCTTT. It yields the protein CASSVGTGDYTEAFF. The full variable domain, its missing parts supplied by reference TRBV9 and TRBJ1-1, is DSGVTQTPKHLITATGQRVTLRCSPRSGDLSVYWYQQSLDQGLQFLIQYYNGEERAKGNILERFSAQQFPDLHSELNLSSLELGDSALYFCASSVGTGDYTEAFFGQGTRLTVV.

The V gene is TRBV7-9, the J gene TRBJ2-5; D could derive from TRBD1 or TRBD2 (5 bases each). Germline loops: CDR1 SEHNR, CDR2 FQNEAQ (reference sequence). The V and J ends lost 5 bases and 2 bases respectively, with 12 bases between them. The CDR3 covers 14 residues. The CDR3 sequence: CASSGTGLQETQYF. As DNA, the CDR3 is TGTGCCAGCAGCGGGACGGGTCTACAAGAGACCCAGTACTTC.

The rearrangement links TRBV7-9 to TRBJ2-7; TRBD1 matches at 10 bases. The germline V gene encodes CDR1 SEHNR and CDR2 FQNEAQ (reference sequence). The CDR3 length is 15 residues. V was pared by 4 bases and J by 2 bases, with 5 bases of the junction left unmatched. In DNA, the CDR3 is TGTGCCAGCAGCTCCACGACAGGGGGCCCCTACGAGCAGTACTTC. It codes for CASSSTTGGPYEQYF.

A note on this clone: The same CDR3 is also encoded by other DNA sequences in this sample. The gene calls are TRBV5-8 and TRBJ1-5; TRBD1 might be the D (5 bases). Germline V CDR1 and CDR2: SGHTS, YDEGEE. The CDR3 is made up of 14 amino acids. V shed 2 bases and J shed 0 bases, with 6 bases lying between them. The CDR3 protein is CASSFRDSNQPQHF. For the CDR3, the DNA is TGTGCCAGCAGCTTCAGGGATAGCAATCAGCCCCAGCATTTT.

This clone turned up a few times. This chain's CDR3 is CATLHGGGETQYF. The CDR3 DNA reads as TGCGCCACCCTACACGGGGGAGGAGAGACCCAGTACTTC. The chain uses TRBV10-2 and TRBJ2-5; TRBD2 is a possible D gene (6 bases). V was trimmed by 10 bases and J by 4 bases, leaving 16 bases between them. Germline CDR1 is WSHSY and CDR2 is SAAADI. The CDR3 consists of 13 residues.

The table lists this clone with a count of one. CDR3 protein: CASSYSGRGDTIYF. For the CDR3, the DNA is TGTGCCAGCAGTTACTCGGGCAGGGGGGACACCATATATTTT. The chain is built from TRBV6-5 and TRBJ1-3; TRBD1 agrees at 7 bases. CDR1 MNHEY and CDR2 SVGAGI come from the germline V gene. Trimming at V came to 0 bases and at J to 8 bases, leaving 4 bases not matched to a gene. This CDR3 has 14 amino acids.

The chain is built from TRBV7-6 and TRBJ2-2; 9 bases align to TRBD1. The CDR3 has 19 residues. The germline CDR1 and CDR2 sequences are SGHVS and FNYEAQ. V dropped 5 bases and J dropped 0; count of bases not matched to a gene: 13. CDR3 nucleotides: TGTGCCAGCAGCCAGGGTTTACCGGGACAGGGAACGAACACCGGGGAGCTGTTTTTT. Amino acids: CASSQGLPGQGTNTGELFF.

This clone came up once. The chain is built from TRBV5-6 and TRBJ2-3; D perhaps matches TRBD2 (5 bases). Germline values: CDR1 SGHDT, CDR2 YYEEEE. The CDR3 spans 15 residues. V was clipped by 5 bases and J by 6 bases, with 19 bases between them. For the CDR3, the DNA is TGTGCCAGCAGACTCATGCCTAGCCTCTCTGATACGCAGTATTTT. It is translated as CASRLMPSLSDTQYF.

This clone has only one observation. This sequence joins TRBV5-5 and TRBJ2-7; D might be TRBD1 or TRBD2, each matching 5 bases. The V gene's germline CDR1 is SGHKS and CDR2 YYEKEE (reference sequence). The V gene lost 2 bases and the J gene lost 6 bases, with 9 bases spanning the gap. The CDR3 contains 12 residues. In DNA form, the CDR3 reads TGTGCCAGCAGCTTCGGGACGTTCGAGCAGTACTTC. The encoded protein is CASSFGTFEQYF.

This clone was counted only a few times. The chain carries TRBV9 and TRBJ2-2; D is undetermined. Per the germline V gene, CDR1 is SGDLS and CDR2 is YYNGEE. The CDR3 sequence is 16 residues long. V was clipped by 4 bases and J by 0 bases, with 13 bases between them. DNA for the CDR3: TGTGCCAGCAGCATTTGGGCCTCGCCGAACACCGGGGAGCTGTTTTTT. Protein product: CASSIWASPNTGELFF.

V usage is TRBV18 and J usage is TRBJ2-7; 10 bases are shared with TRBD2. Germline V CDR1 and CDR2: KGHSH, LQKENI. The CDR3 is 15 residues long. Trimming took 3 bases from V and 3 from J; bases not matched to a gene: 5. The CDR3 loop is CASSPSGGEVYEQYF. CDR3 DNA: TGTGCCAGCTCACCGAGCGGGGGGGAAGTCTACGAGCAGTACTTC.

The chain couples TRBV5-1 to TRBJ1-1; D gene unclear. Looked up from germline, CDR1 is SGHRS and CDR2 is YFSETQ. With 5 bases removed from V and 1 base from J, the gap between germline ends came to 12 bases. This CDR3 region has 14 residues. CDR3 nucleotides: TGCGCCAGCAGACAGACCCCTTCGAACACTGAAGCTTTCTTT. Protein: CASRQTPSNTEAFF.

By its share, this clone is medium-sized. V and J are TRBV12-5 and TRBJ1-3, with D perhaps matching TRBD1 (6 bases). In germline, CDR1 is LGHNT, CDR2 FRNRAP. Trimming left V 7 bases short and J 4 bases short, with 14 bases between. The CDR3 runs 14 residues. The DNA of the CDR3 is TGTGCTAGTGCTCTCACAGGGTCCGGAAACACCATATATTTT. This codes for CASALTGSGNTIYF.

The chain uses TRBV2 and TRBJ2-7; D uncertain. In germline, CDR1 is SNHLY, CDR2 FYNNEI. The CDR3 contains 11 residues. V dropped 5 bases and J dropped 3 bases, with 5 bases sitting between them. The CDR3 nucleotides read TGTGCCAGCAGTTTTGTCTACGAGCAGTACTTC. Its protein is CASSFVYEQYF.